These 2 T cell receptor beta chains share one sample of origin, sequenced in a study of cytomegalovirus exposure and HLA in healthy donors. The primer mix had 60 Vbeta and 13 Jbeta primers. The table came from immunoSEQ multiplex PCR; TCRdb's copy has only in-frame clones and leaves some out. The sample holds 89,000 or so clones; approximately 75% are singletons and the top ten take 4.2%. The sequencing sample was made of PBMCs. All receptors come from a man in his sixties in good health and CMV-seronegative.

About this clone: The same CDR3 also results from other DNA sequences found in this sample. The rearrangement links TRBV5-1 to TRBJ2-7, with a weak D call TRBD2 (6 bases). CDR3 length equals 14 residues. Trimming shortened V by 0 bases and J by 7 bases, and 14 bases separated the two germline ends. Germline-derived CDR1 and CDR2 are SGHRS and YFSETQ. The CDR3 DNA reads as TGCGCCAGCAGCTTGGCCAGTGGGGGGAGTGAGCAGTACTTC. Translation gives CASSLASGGSEQYF.

The chain links TRBV27 to TRBJ1-2; D is unclear. V dropped 5 bases and J dropped 3 bases, with 10 bases sitting between them. This CDR3 region has 13 residues. Germline lookup yields CDR1 MNHEY and CDR2 SMNVEV (reference sequence). Here the CDR3 DNA reads TGTGCCAGCAGTCCCGGAGGTGACTATGGCTACACCTTC. The encoded protein is CASSPGGDYGYTF.